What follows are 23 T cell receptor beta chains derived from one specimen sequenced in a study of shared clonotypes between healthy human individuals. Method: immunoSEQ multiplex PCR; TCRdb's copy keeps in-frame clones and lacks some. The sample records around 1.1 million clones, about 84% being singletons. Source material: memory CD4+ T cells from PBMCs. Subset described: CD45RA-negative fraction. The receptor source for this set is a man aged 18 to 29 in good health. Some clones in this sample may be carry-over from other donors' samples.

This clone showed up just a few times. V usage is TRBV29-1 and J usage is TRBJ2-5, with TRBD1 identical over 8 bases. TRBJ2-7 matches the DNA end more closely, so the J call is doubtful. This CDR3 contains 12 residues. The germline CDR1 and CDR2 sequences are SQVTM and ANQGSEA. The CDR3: CSGGTGELEQYF. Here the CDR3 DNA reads TGCAGCGGGGGGACAGGCGAACTCGAGCAGTACTTC.

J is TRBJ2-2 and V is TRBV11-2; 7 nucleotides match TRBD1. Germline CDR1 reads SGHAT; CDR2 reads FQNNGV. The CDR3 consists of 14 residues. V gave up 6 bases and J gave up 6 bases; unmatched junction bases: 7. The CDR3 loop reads CASSPGDRAGELFF. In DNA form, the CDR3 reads TGTGCCAGCAGTCCCGGGGACAGAGCCGGGGAGCTGTTTTTT. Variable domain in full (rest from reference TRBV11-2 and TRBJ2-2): EAGVAQSPRYKIIEKRQSVAFWCNPISGHATLYWYQQILGQGPKLLIQFQNNGVVDDSQLPKDRFSAERLKGVDSTLKIQPAKLEDSAVYLCASSPGDRAGELFFGEGSRLTVL.

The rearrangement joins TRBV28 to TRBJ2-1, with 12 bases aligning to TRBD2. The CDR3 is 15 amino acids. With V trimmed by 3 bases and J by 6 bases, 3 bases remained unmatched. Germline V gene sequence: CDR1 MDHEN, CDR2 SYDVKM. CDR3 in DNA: TGTGCCAGCAGTTTTCCTAGCGGGAGGGCCAATGAGCAGTTCTTC. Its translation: CASSFPSGRANEQFF. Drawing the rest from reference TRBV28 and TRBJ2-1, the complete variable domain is DVKVTQSSRYLVKRTGEKVFLECVQDMDHENMFWYRQDPGLGLRLIYFSYDVKMKEKGDIPEGYSVSREKKERFSLILESASTNQTSMYLCASSFPSGRANEQFFGPGTRLTVL.

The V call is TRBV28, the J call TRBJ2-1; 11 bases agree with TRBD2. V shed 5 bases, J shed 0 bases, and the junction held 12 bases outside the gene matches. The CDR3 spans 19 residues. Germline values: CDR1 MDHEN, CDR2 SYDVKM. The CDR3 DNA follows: TGTGCCAGCAGTACCCGAAAGACTAGCGGGGTCCTCTCCTACAATGAGCAGTTCTTC. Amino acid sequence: CASSTRKTSGVLSYNEQFF.

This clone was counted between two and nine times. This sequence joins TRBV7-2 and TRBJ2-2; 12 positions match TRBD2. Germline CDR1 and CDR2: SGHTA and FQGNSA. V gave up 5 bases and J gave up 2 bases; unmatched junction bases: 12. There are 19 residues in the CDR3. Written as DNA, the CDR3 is TGTGCCAGCAGCCCCCGGTTGTCTAGCGGGAGGGCAAACACCGGGGAGCTGTTTTTT. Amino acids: CASSPRLSSGRANTGELFF.

This CDR3 reads CASTPVGEGRYEQYF. The CDR3, as DNA: TGTGCCAGCACCCCAGTGGGGGAAGGAAGGTACGAGCAGTACTTC. The chain couples TRBV27 to TRBJ2-7, with D tentatively TRBD1 or TRBD2 (5 bases each). This CDR3 contains 15 residues. Trimming shortened V by 7 bases and J by 4 bases, and 20 bases separated the two germline ends. In germline, CDR1 is MNHEY, CDR2 SMNVEV (reference sequence).

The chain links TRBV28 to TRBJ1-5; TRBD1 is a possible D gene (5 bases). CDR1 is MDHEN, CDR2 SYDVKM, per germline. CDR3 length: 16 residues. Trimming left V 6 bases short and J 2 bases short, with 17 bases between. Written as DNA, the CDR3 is TGTGCCAGCAGACCAAACCCCGCACAGGGCAATCAGCCCCAGCATTTT. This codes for CASRPNPAQGNQPQHF.

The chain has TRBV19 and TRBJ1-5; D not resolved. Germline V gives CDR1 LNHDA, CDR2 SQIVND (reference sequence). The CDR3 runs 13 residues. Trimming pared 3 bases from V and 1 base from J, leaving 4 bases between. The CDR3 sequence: CASSMSSNQPQHF. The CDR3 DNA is TGTGCCAGTAGTATGAGCAGCAATCAGCCCCAGCATTTT.

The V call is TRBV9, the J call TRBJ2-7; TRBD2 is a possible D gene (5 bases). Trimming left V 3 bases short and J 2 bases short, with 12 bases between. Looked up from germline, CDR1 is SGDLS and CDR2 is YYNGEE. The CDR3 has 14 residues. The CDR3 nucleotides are TGTGCCAGCAGCGCGAGTCCCGGGACCTACGAGCAGTACTTC. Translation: CASSASPGTYEQYF.

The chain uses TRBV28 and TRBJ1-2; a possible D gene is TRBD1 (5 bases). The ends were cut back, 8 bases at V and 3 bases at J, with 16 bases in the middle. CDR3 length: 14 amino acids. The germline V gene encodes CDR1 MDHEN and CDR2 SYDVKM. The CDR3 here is CASRSGGGYYGYTF. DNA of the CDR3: TGTGCCAGCCGTTCTGGCGGGGGGTACTATGGCTACACCTTC.

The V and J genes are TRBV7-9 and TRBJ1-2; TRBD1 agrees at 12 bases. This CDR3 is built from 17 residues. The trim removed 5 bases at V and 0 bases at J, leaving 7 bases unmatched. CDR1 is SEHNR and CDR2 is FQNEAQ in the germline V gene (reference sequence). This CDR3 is CASSPGTGGPPNYGYTF. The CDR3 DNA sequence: TGTGCCAGCAGCCCCGGGACAGGGGGCCCTCCTAACTATGGCTACACCTTC. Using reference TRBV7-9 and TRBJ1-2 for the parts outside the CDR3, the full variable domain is DTGVSQNPRHKITKRGQNVTFRCDPISEHNRLYWYRQTLGQGPEFLTYFQNEAQLEKSRLLSDRFSAERPKGSFSTLEIQRTEQGDSAMYLCASSPGTGGPPNYGYTFGSGTRLTVV.

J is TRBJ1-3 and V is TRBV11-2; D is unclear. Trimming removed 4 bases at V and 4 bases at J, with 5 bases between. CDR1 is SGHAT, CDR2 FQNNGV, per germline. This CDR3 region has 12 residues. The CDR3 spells CASSYGGNTIYF. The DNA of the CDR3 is TGTGCCAGCAGCTACGGGGGAAACACCATATATTTT. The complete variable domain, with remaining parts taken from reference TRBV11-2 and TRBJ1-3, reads EAGVAQSPRYKIIEKRQSVAFWCNPISGHATLYWYQQILGQGPKLLIQFQNNGVVDDSQLPKDRFSAERLKGVDSTLKIQPAKLEDSAVYLCASSYGGNTIYFGEGSWLTVV.

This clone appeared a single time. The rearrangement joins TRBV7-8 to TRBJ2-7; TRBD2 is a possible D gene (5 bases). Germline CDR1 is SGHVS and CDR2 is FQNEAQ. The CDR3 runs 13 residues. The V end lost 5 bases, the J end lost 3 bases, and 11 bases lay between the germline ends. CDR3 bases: TGTGCCAGCAGCCTCGGAGGTCTCTACGAGCAGTACTTC. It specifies CASSLGGLYEQYF.

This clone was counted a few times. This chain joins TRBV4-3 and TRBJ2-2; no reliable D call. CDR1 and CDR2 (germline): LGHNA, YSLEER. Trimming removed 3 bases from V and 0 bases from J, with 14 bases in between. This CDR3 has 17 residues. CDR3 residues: CASSQMPDSANTGELFF. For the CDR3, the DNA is TGCGCCAGCAGCCAGATGCCAGACTCCGCGAACACCGGGGAGCTGTTTTTT.

The CDR3 DNA reads as TGTGCCAGCAGTCCTAGAACCGGGGAGCTGTTTTTT. This encodes CASSPRTGELFF. The genes are TRBV2 and TRBJ2-2, with no clear D. The CDR3 has 12 amino acids. CDR1 is SNHLY, CDR2 FYNNEI, per germline. V was cut by 5 bases and J by 5 bases, with 6 bases left in between.

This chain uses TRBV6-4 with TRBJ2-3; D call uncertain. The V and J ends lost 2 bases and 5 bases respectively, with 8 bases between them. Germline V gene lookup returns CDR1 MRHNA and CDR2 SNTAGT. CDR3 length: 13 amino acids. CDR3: CASSDITGDTQYF. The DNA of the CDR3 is TGTGCCAGCAGTGACATTACGGGAGATACGCAGTATTTT.

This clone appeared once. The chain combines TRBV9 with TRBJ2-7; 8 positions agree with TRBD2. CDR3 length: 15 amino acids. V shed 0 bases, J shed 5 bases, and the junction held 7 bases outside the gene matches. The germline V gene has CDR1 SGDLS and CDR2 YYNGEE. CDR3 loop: CASSVEPGGAHEQYF. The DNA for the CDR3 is TGTGCCAGCAGCGTAGAACCGGGGGGGGCCCACGAGCAGTACTTC.

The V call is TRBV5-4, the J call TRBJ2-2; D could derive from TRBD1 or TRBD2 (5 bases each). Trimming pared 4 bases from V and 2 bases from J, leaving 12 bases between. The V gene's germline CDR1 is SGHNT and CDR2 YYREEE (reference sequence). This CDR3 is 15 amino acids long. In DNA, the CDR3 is TGTGCCAGCAGCCCGAGTGGGGGAAACACCGGGGAGCTGTTTTTT. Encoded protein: CASSPSGGNTGELFF.

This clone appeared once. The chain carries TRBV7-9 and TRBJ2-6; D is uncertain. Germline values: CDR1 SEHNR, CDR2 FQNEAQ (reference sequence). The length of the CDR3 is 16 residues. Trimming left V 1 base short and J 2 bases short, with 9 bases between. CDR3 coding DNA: TGTGCCAGCAGCTTAGGGTCGGTACCTGGGGCCAACGTCCTGACTTTC. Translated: CASSLGSVPGANVLTF.

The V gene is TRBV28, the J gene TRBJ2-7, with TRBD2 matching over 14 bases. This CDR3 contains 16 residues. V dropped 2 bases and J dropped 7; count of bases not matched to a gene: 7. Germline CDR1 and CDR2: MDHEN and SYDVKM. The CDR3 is CASSLPGLAGVNEQYF. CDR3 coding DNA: TGTGCCAGCAGTTTACCGGGACTAGCGGGAGTGAATGAGCAGTACTTC.

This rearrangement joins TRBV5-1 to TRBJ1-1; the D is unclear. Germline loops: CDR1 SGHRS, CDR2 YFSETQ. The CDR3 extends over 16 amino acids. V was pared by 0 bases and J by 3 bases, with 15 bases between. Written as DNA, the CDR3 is TGCGCCAGCAGCTTGGGGGTGGGTCGAGCCTACACTGAAGCTTTCTTT. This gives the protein CASSLGVGRAYTEAFF.

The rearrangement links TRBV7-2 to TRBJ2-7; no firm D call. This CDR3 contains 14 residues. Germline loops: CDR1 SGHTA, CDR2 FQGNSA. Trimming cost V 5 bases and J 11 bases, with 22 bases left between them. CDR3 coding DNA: TGTGCCAGCAGCGCAGAGAGCTGGGCGCCTGCTAAGTACTTC. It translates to CASSAESWAPAKYF. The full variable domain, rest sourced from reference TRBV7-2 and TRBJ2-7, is GAGVSQSPSNKVTEKGKDVELRCDPISGHTALYWYRQSLGQGLEFLIYFQGNSAPDKSGLPSDRFSAERTGGSVSTLTIQRTQQEDSAVYLCASSAESWAPAKYFGPGTRLTVT.

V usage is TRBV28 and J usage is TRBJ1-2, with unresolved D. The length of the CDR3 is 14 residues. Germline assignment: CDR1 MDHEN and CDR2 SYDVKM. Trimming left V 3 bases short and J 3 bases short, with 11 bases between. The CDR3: CASSLGSDYYGYTF. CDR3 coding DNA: TGTGCCAGCAGTTTGGGCAGTGACTACTATGGCTACACCTTC.